This T cell receptor (beta chain) stems from a study of T cell repertoires in cytomegalovirus infection. This clonotype turned up a few times. TCRdb used MiXCR to reprocess the reads, holding one entry per CDR3 protein. The repertoire holds 150,000 to 200,000 distinct CDR3 sequences, with roughly 19% as singletons. CDR1 MNHEY and CDR2 SVGAGI come from the germline V gene. V lost 0 bases to trimming and J lost 0 bases, with 11 bases between them. The CDR3 covers 16 residues. The TCR originated in a human donor in good health (CMV status not recorded). Some clones in this sample may be carry-over from other donors' samples. The specimen was PBMCs. The chain employs TRBV6-5 and TRBJ2-5; D may be TRBD2 (6 bases). The CDR3 DNA follows: TGTGCCAGCAGTTACTCGGGCGGGACGTACCAAGAGACCCAGTACTTC. Its protein product is CASSYSGGTYQETQYF.